This is a list of T cell receptor beta chains from one sample in a study of chemoradiotherapy in HPV16-positive cancers. Sequenced by immunoSEQ multiplex PCR; TCRdb stores in-frame clones only, minus some. The sample includes some 7,400 clones, 82% of them seen just once. The sample consisted of tumor tissue, taken from a patient who underwent chemoradiotherapy. These TCRs come from a human donor with HPV-associated anogenital cancer. Each CDR3 is given with its conserved first and last residue. D genes are given only for firm matches. Size is omitted from some rows. Given values are once, few, many or a class for expanded clones.

j_call	v_call	clone_size	d_call	cdr3_nt	cdr3_aa
TRBJ2-1	TRBV7-2	NA	TRBD2	TGTGCCAGCAGCAAAGGACTAGCGGGGGGGCCCAATGAGCAGTTCTTC	CASSKGLAGGPNEQFF
TRBJ2-5	TRBV30	NA	NA	TGTGCCTTGAGGGGGAACCAAGAGACCCAGTACTTC	CALRGNQETQYF
TRBJ1-4	TRBV5-6	NA	TRBD1	TGTGCCAGCAGCGGGGACAGGGTGGGAGAAAAACTGTTTTTT	CASSGDRVGEKLFF
TRBJ1-1	TRBV7-9	NA	NA	TGTGCCAGCAGGGAGGGCGGGGAGTCTTTGGGTGAAGCTTTCTTT	CASREGGESLGEAFF
TRBJ1-1	TRBV5-6	NA	NA	TGTGCCAGCAGCCAAGTGGGGCAGGGCGGGACTGAAGCTTTCTTT	CASSQVGQGGTEAFF
TRBJ1-2	TRBV5-1	NA	TRBD1	TGCGCCAGCAGCGTTATGCCGGGACAGGGATATGGCTACACCTTC	CASSVMPGQGYGYTF
TRBJ1-6	TRBV19	NA	NA	TGTGCCAGTAGTATACCAGGGGCTCGCCGAAATTCACCCCTCCACTTT	CASSIPGARRNSPLHF
TRBJ2-3	TRBV5-1	NA	TRBD2	TGCGCCAGCAGCTTGGGTAGGCTAGCGGGGGCTAGCACAGATACGCAGTATTTT	CASSLGRLAGASTDTQYF
TRBJ2-7	TRBV12-5	NA	NA	TGTGCTAGTGGTAGCGGGTCGATTTTCTCCTACGAGCAGTACTTC	CASGSGSIFSYEQYF
TRBJ2-5	TRBV7-9	NA	TRBD2	TGTGCCAGCAGCTTAGACGGGACTAGAGGAGGCGAGACCCAGTACTTC	CASSLDGTRGGETQYF
TRBJ2-5	TRBV5-1	NA	TRBD1	TGCGCCAGCAGCTTGGGGGGACAGGCGTCCCAAGAGACCCAGTACTTC	CASSLGGQASQETQYF
TRBJ1-5	TRBV19	NA	NA	TGTGCCAGTAGTGGAGGGTCGTACCAGCCCCAGCATTTT	CASSGGSYQPQHF
TRBJ2-4	TRBV18	NA	NA	TGTGCCAGCTCTCCAGACATCCAGGGGAACATTCAGTACTTC	CASSPDIQGNIQYF
TRBJ2-1	TRBV5-5	NA	NA	TGTGCCAGCAGCTTGTGGGGAACAGACAATGAGCAGTTCTTC	CASSLWGTDNEQFF
TRBJ2-2	TRBV4-1	NA	TRBD2	TGCGCCAGCAGCCAAATTGGCGGGGGGGTAGGCACCGGGGAGCTGTTTTTT	CASSQIGGGVGTGELFF
TRBJ2-2	TRBV5-1	NA	TRBD2	TGCGCCAGCTCGGAAGCTAGCGGGGGAATCGGGGAGCTGTTTTTT	CASSEASGGIGELFF
TRBJ2-7	TRBV5-1	NA	NA	TGCGCCAGCAGCCTTCAGGGAAGCGGTCGCTCCTACGAGCAGTACTTC	CASSLQGSGRSYEQYF
TRBJ2-1	TRBV7-9	NA	NA	TGTGCCAGCAGCTTCCCCGTAGGGGGAAGGTATGAGCAGTTCTTC	CASSFPVGGRYEQFF
TRBJ1-5	TRBV27	NA	TRBD1	TGTGCCAGCACACAGGGGGCTGGCAATCAGCCCCAGCATTTT	CASTQGAGNQPQHF
TRBJ1-1	TRBV27	NA	NA	TGTGCCAGCAGTCCCAGGAACACTGAAGCTTTCTTT	CASSPRNTEAFF
TRBJ1-6	TRBV19	NA	NA	TGTGCCAGTAGGGACGGACGGGTCAGCTCCTATAATTCACCCCTCCACTTT	CASRDGRVSSYNSPLHF
TRBJ2-3	TRBV5-4	NA	NA	TGTGCCAGCAGCTTACCCGGCAGGGGCCCAGATACGCAGTATTTT	CASSLPGRGPDTQYF
TRBJ2-3	TRBV9	NA	NA	TGTGCCAGCAGCGGAGGAACATCGGGGGACAGCCCAGATACGCAGTATTTT	CASSGGTSGDSPDTQYF
TRBJ2-2	TRBV4-3	NA	NA	TGCGCCAGCAGCCAAATTATGGGTGGGGCGAGGACCGGGGAGCTGTTTTTT	CASSQIMGGARTGELFF
TRBJ1-1	TRBV2	NA	NA	TGTGCCAGCAGACTGGGAGTGGGAACTGAAGCTTTCTTT	CASRLGVGTEAFF
TRBJ1-1	TRBV5-1	NA	NA	TGCGCCAGCAGCTGGGGTTCAAGCACTGAAGCTTTCTTT	CASSWGSSTEAFF
TRBJ2-7	TRBV10-3	once	TRBD1	TGTGCCATCAGAGGGGGCTCGTCGAGTTACGAGCAGTACTTC	CAIRGGSSSYEQYF
TRBJ1-1	TRBV10-2	NA	TRBD1	TGCGCCAGCAGGGACCGGGACAGGGTTGGGACTGAAGCTTTCTTT	CASRDRDRVGTEAFF
TRBJ1-2	TRBV15	NA	NA	TGTGCCACCAGCAGTGATCAGGAAACAGTAGGCTATGGCTACACCTTC	CATSSDQETVGYGYTF
TRBJ2-3	TRBV5-1	NA	TRBD2	TGCGCCAGCAGCTCAGGACTAGCGGGGGGCACATTGGATACGCAGTATTTT	CASSSGLAGGTLDTQYF
TRBJ2-2	TRBV10-3	NA	NA	TGTGCCATCAGTGAGTCCAACGCGGACACCGGGGAGCTGTTTTTT	CAISESNADTGELFF
TRBJ1-5	TRBV29-1	NA	TRBD1	TGCAGCGTCTCAGGGACAGGATATCAGCCCCAGCATTTT	CSVSGTGYQPQHF
TRBJ1-4	TRBV29-1	NA	NA	TGCAGCGTTGAAGACGGGCAGGAAAAACTGTTTTTT	CSVEDGQEKLFF
TRBJ1-1	TRBV29-1	NA	NA	TGCAGCGTTAAGATGAACACTGAAGCTTTCTTT	CSVKMNTEAFF
TRBJ2-3	TRBV5-1	NA	NA	TGCGCCAGCAGAGGGGCGGGGATGGTTGCAGATACGCAGTATTTT	CASRGAGMVADTQYF
TRBJ2-1	TRBV5-1	NA	NA	TGCGCCAGCCAGGCGGGCACAAACAATGAGCAGTTCTTC	CASQAGTNNEQFF
TRBJ1-3	TRBV19	NA	NA	TGTGCCAGTAGTAAAGCTACAGGCGTCTCTGGAAACACCATATATTTT	CASSKATGVSGNTIYF
TRBJ2-1	TRBV27	NA	NA	TGTGCCAGCAGTTCCGACAGGTCGGAGAGGGATGAGCAGTTCTTC	CASSSDRSERDEQFF
TRBJ1-6	TRBV5-5	NA	TRBD1	TGTGCCAGCAGCCCCGGGGACAGGGGTAATTCACCCCTCCACTTT	CASSPGDRGNSPLHF
TRBJ2-7	TRBV7-2	NA	TRBD1	TGTGCCAGCAGCTTAGCGGGACAGGAACGCTACGAGCAGTACTTC	CASSLAGQERYEQYF
TRBJ1-2	TRBV5-1	NA	NA	TGCGCCAGCAGCTTGGGTTCTCAGACTAACTATGGCTACACCTTC	CASSLGSQTNYGYTF
TRBJ2-3	TRBV2	NA	TRBD2	TGTGCCAGCAGTGGTCGGGGGGCGCAGTATTTT	CASSGRGAQYF
TRBJ2-5	TRBV11-2	NA	NA	TGTGCCAGCAGCTTAGATTTGATTGGCAGGGCGGGGCCTCAAGAGACCCAGTACTTC	CASSLDLIGRAGPQETQYF